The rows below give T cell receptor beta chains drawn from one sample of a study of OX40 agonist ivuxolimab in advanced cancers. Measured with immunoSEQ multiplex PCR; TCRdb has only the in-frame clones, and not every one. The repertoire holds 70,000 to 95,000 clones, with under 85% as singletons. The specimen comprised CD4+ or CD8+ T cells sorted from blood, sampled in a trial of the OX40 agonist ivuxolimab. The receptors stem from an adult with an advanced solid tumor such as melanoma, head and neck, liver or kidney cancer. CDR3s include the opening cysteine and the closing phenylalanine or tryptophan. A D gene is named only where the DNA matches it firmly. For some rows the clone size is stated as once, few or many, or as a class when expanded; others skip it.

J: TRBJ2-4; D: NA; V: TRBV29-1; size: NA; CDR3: CSVEGTEIAKNIQYF; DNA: TGCAGCGTTGAGGGGACCGAGATAGCCAAAAACATTCAGTACTTC
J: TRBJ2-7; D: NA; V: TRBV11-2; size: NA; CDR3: CASSSVTSLPYEQQYF; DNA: TGTGCCAGCAGCTCGGTAACTAGCCTACCTTACGAGCAGCAGTACTTC
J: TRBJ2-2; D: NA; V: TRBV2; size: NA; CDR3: CASSDREESAGELFF; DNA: TGTGCCAGCAGTGACAGGGAGGAATCCGCCGGGGAGCTGTTTTTT
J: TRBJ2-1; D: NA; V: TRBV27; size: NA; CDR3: CASSSLRDPYNEQFF; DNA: TGTGCCAGCAGTTCCCTGAGGGATCCATACAATGAGCAGTTCTTC
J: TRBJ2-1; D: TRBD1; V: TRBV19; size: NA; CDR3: CASSARDSDNEQFF; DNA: TGTGCCAGTAGTGCCCGGGACAGCGACAATGAGCAGTTCTTC
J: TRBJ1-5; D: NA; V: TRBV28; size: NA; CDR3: CASSQGSNQPQHF; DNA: TGTGCCAGCAGCCAGGGAAGCAATCAGCCCCAGCATTTT
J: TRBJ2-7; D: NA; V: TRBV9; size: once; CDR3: CASSPKRAVYEQYF; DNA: TGTGCCAGCAGCCCGAAGCGGGCCGTCTATGAGCAGTACTTC
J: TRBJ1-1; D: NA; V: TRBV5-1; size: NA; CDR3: CASRQGWGNTEAFF; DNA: TGCGCCAGCAGGCAGGGGTGGGGGAACACTGAAGCTTTCTTT
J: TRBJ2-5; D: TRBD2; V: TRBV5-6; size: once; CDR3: CASSLPLAGGGETQYF; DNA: TGTGCCAGCAGCTTACCCCTAGCGGGAGGAGGAGAGACCCAGTACTTC
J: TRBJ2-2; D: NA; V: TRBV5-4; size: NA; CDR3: CASSSLGRTGELFF; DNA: TGTGCCAGCAGCTCCCTTGGGAGGACCGGGGAGCTGTTTTTT
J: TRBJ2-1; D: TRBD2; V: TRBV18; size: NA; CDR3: CASSPLGRRNEQFF; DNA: TGTGCCAGCTCACCACTCGGGAGGAGGAATGAGCAGTTCTTC
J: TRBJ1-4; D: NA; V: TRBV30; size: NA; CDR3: CAWDARSEKLFF; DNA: TGTGCCTGGGACGCGCGAAGTGAAAAACTGTTTTTT
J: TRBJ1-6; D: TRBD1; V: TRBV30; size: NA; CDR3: CAWGDRGGSPLHF; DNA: TGTGCCTGGGGGGACAGGGGAGGCTCACCCCTCCACTTT
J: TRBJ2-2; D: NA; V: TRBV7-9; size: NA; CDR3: CASSLVTYTGELFF; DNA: TGTGCCAGCAGCTTAGTCACATACACCGGGGAGCTGTTTTTT
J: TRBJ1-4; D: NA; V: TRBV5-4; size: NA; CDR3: CASSLEAGDELLFF; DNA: TGTGCCAGCAGCTTGGAGGCAGGGGATGAATTACTGTTTTTT
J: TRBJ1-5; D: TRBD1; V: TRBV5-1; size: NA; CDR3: CASSLGTGTGDQPQHF; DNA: TGCGCCAGCAGCTTGGGGACCGGGACAGGGGATCAGCCCCAGCATTTT
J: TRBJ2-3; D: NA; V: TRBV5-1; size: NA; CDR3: CASSPSGPDTQYF; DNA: TGCGCCAGCAGCCCTTCCGGGCCAGATACGCAGTATTTT
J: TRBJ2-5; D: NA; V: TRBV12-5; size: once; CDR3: CASGLDRRETQYF; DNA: TGTGCTAGTGGTCTAGACAGGAGGGAGACCCAGTACTTC
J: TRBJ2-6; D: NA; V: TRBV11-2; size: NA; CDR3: CASSFLGGGGLSGANVLTF; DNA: TGTGCCAGCAGCTTCCTTGGGGGCGGGGGCCTAAGTGGGGCCAACGTCCTGACTTTC
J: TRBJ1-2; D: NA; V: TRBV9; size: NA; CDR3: CASSVEGRGGYTF; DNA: TGTGCCAGCAGCGTGGAGGGGCGGGGTGGCTACACCTTC